This TCR beta chain comes out of a study of T-cell reconstitution after alpha-beta-depleted transplantation in children. In this sample, this clonotype turned up many times. Its antigen remains unknown. Study-wide points: As was reported, about two months after transplant, alpha-beta T cells came from several hundred expanded graft clones. Newly produced T cells mostly provided counts and TCRbeta diversity after one year, as hyperexpanded clones declined.

Construction of the TCRbeta library involved unique molecular identifiers. A single record per CDR3 protein comes from TCRdb applying MiXCR to the PCR reads. The repertoire holds 200,000 or so distinct CDR3 sequences, 7% to 9% seen once, with 35% in the top ten. The receptor's source is a male patient between 2 and 15 years old who had a stem cell transplant for acute myeloid leukemia, so the T cells may come from the graft donor. Specimen: PBMCs, mostly from graft donor cells, collected 360 days after TCRalphabeta/CD19-depleted stem cell transplant.

The CDR3 is CASSLEAGGAGEQFF. DNA for the CDR3: TGTGCCAGCAGCCTCGAAGCGGGAGGAGCGGGTGAGCAGTTCTTC. This chain links TRBV7-3 with TRBJ2-1; 9 bases match TRBD2. The J segment lost 9 bases and the V segment lost 5 bases, leaving 11 bases of the junction unmatched. CDR1 is SGHTA and CDR2 is FQGTGA in the germline V gene. This CDR3 has 15 residues.